This T cell receptor beta chain was identified during a study of blood T cells in healthy people across ages. Comment on this clonotype: Its matching antigen is unknown.

Combining a sample-barcoded 5' primer with a J-beta primer mix, a second PCR ran for 7 to 11 cycles. TCRdb independently ran MiXCR on the 5' RACE reads; one entry per CDR3 protein. The data show hundreds of thousands of distinct CDR3 sequences, around three fifths seen once. The CDR3 length is 13 residues. The V gene end was trimmed by 3 bases and the J gene end by 9 bases; junction bases not matched to a gene: 8. Germline CDR1 and CDR2: SQVTM and ANQGSEA. Notes on the study in general: Samples with more naive T cells showed higher observed beta diversity.

The specimen was blood. This chain uses TRBV29-1 with TRBJ1-1; the match to TRBD1 covers 9 bases. The receptor was isolated from a man between 60 and 75 years old in good health. The CDR3 DNA reads as TGCAGCGTTGATAAACAGGGGGCGAATCAAGCTTTCTTT. It is translated as CSVDKQGANQAFF.